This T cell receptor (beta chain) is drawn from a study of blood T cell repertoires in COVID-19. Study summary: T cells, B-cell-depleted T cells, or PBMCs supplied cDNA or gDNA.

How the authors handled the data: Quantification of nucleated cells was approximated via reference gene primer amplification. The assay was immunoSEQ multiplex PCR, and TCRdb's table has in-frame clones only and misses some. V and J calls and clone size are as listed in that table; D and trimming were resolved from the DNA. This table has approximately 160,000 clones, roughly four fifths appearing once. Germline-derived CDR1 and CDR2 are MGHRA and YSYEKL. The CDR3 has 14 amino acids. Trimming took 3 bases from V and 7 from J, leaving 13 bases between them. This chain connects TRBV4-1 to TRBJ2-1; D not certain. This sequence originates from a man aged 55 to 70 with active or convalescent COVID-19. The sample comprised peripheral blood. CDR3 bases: TGCGCCAGCAGCCATGTGGGTAGCCCGAATGAGCAGTTCTTC. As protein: CASSHVGSPNEQFF.